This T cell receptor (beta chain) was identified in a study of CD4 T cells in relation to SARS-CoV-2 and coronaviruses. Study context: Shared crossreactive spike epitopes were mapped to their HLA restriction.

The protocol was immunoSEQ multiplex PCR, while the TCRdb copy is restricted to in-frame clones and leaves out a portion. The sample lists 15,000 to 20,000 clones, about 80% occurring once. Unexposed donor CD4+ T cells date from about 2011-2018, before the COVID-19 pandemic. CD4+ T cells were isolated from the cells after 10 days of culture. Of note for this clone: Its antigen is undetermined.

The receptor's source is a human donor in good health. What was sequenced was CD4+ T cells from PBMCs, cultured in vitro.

CDR3 nucleotide sequence: TGTGCCAGAAGCTTGGCCCGTTGTAGCCGGGTTGATGGCTACACCTTC. Its protein is CARSLARCSRVDGYTF. J is TRBJ1-2 and V is TRBV5-3; no firm D call. Being an ORF, TRBV5-3 has a function that is uncertain. The CDR3 contains 16 residues. Trimming shortened V by 0 bases and J by 6 bases, and 18 bases separated the two germline ends.